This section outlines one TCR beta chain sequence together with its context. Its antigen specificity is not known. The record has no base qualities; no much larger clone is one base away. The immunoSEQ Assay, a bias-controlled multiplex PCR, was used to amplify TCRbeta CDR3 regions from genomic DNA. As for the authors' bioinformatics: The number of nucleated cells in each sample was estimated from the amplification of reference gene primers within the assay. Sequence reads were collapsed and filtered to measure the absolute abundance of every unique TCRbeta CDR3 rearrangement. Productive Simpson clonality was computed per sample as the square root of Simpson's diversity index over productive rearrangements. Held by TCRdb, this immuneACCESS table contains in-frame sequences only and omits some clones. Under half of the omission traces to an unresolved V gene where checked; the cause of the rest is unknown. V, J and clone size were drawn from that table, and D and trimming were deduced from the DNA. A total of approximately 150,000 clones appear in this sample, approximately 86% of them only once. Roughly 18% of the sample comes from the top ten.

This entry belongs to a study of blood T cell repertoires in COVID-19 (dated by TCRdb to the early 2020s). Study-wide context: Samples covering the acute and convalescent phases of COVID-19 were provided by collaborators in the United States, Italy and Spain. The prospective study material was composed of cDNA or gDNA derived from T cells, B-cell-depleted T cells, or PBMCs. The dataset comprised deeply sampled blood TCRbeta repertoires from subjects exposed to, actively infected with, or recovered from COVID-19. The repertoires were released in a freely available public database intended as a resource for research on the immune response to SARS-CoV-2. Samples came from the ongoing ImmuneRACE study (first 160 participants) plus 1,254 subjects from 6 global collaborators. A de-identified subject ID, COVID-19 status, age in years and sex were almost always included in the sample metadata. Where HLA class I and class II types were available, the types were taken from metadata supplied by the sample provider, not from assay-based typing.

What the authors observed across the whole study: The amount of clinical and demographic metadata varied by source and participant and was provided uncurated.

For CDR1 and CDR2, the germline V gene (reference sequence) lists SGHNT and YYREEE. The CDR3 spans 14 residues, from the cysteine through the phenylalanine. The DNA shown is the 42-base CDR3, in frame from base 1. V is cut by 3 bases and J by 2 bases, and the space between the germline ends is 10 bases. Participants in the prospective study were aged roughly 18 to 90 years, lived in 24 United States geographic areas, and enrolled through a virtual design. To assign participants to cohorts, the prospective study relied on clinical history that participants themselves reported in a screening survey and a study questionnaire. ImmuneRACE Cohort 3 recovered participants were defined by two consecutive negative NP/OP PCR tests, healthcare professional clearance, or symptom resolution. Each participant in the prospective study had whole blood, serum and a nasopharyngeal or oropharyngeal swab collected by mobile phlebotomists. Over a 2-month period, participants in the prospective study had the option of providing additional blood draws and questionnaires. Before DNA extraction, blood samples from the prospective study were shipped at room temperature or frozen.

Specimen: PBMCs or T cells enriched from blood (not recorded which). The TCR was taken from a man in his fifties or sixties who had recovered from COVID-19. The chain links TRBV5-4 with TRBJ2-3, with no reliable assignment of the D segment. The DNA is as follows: TGTGCCAGCAGCTCCTACGTCATCACAGATACGCAGTATTTT. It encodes CASSSYVITDTQYF.